The following is a T cell receptor (beta chain) sequence with its context. What it binds is not known. These data belong to a study of cytomegalovirus exposure and HLA in healthy donors. Points from the study as a whole: About 87% or about 30% of the time was how often most TCR beta V segments were productive, according to an earlier analysis.

V dropped 0 bases and J dropped 0 bases, with 9 bases sitting between them. The CDR3 contains 15 residues. Germline V gene sequence: CDR1 MNHEY, CDR2 SVGAGI. Use of 60 Vbeta and 13 Jbeta primers characterized the PCR. The assay was immunoSEQ multiplex PCR, and TCRdb's table has in-frame clones only and misses some. The sample includes 70,000 or so clones. The J gene is TRBJ2-7, the V gene TRBV6-5, with D perhaps TRBD1 (5 bases). Sequenced input: PBMCs. The TCR comes from a middle-aged man in good health and CMV-seronegative. The CDR3 DNA follows: TGTGCCAGCAGTTACTCGGGGCAGGACTCCTACGAGCAGTACTTC. Translating gives CASSYSGQDSYEQYF.